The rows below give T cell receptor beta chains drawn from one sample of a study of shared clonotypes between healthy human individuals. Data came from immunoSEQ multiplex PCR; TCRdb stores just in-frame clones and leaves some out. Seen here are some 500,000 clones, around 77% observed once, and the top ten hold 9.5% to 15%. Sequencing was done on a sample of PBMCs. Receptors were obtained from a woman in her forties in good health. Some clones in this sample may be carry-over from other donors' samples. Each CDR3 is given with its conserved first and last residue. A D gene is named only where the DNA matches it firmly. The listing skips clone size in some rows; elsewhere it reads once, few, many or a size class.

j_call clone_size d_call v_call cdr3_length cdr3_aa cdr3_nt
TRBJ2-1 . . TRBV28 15 CASSFTDFAYNEQFF TGTGCCAGCAGTTTCACGGACTTTGCGTACAATGAGCAGTTCTTC
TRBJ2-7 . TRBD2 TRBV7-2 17 CASSLAGTSGSPYEQYF TGTGCCAGCAGCTTAGCGGGGACTAGCGGGTCTCCCTACGAGCAGTACTTC
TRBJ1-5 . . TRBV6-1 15 CASSLGGVGDQPQHF TGTGCCAGCAGTTTAGGCGGCGTGGGGGATCAGCCCCAGCATTTT
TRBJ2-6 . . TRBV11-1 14 CASSLVRGANVLTF TGTGCCAGCAGCTTGGTACGTGGGGCCAACGTCCTGACTTTC
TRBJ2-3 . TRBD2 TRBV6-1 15 CASRLAGELADTQYF TGTGCCAGCAGGCTAGCGGGAGAACTAGCAGATACGCAGTATTTT
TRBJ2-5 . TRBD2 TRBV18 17 CASSPLLAGGPLGTQYF TGTGCCAGCTCACCTCTGCTCGCGGGAGGGCCGCTAGGGACCCAGTACTTC
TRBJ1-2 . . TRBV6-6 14 CASSYSEQGDGYTF TGTGCCAGCAGTTACTCAGAACAGGGCGATGGCTACACCTTC
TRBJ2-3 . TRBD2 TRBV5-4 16 CASSPDVSGGADTQYF TGTGCCAGCAGCCCAGACGTTAGCGGGGGTGCAGATACGCAGTATTTT
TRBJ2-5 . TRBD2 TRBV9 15 CASSAGGAYQETQYF TGTGCCAGCAGCGCGGGGGGAGCGTACCAAGAGACCCAGTACTTC
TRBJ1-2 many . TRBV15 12 CATSRGNYGYTF TGTGCCACCAGCAGAGGGAACTATGGCTACACCTTC
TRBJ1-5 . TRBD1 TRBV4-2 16 CASSQDITGGPQPQHF TGTGCCAGCAGCCAAGATATCACAGGGGGGCCTCAGCCCCAGCATTTT
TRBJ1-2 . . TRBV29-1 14 CSAAGVSFVGGCTF TGCAGCGCCGCTGGGGTATCTTTTGTTGGTGGCTGCACCTTC
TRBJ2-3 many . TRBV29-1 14 CSVTAGSGTDTQYF TGCAGCGTCACTGCAGGCTCAGGCACAGATACGCAGTATTTT
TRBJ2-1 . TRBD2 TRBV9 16 CASSVDAGEHHNEQFF TGTGCCAGCAGCGTAGATGCGGGAGAGCACCACAATGAGCAGTTCTTC
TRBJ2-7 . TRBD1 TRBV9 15 CASSISGGAGYEQYF TGTGCCAGCAGCATCTCAGGGGGTGCTGGGTACGAGCAGTACTTC
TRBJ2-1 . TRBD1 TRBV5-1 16 CASSLEGTALVDEQFF TGCGCCAGCAGCTTGGAGGGGACAGCCCTTGTAGATGAGCAGTTCTTC
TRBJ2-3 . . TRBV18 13 CASSPGGTDTQYF TGTGCCAGCTCACCGGGGGGCACAGATACGCAGTATTTT
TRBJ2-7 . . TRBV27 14 CASSLQGSSDEQYF TGTGCCAGCAGTCTGCAGGGTTCTAGCGACGAGCAGTACTTC
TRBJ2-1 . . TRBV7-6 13 CASSTTDYNEQFF TGTGCCAGCAGCACGACCGATTACAATGAGCAGTTCTTC
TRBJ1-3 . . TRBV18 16 CASSPLSSSSGNTIYF TGTGCCAGCTCACCCCTGTCATCTAGCTCTGGAAACACCATATATTTT
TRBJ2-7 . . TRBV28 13 CASSPPLTAEQYF TGTGCCAGCAGTCCACCCCTGACAGCCGAGCAGTACTTC
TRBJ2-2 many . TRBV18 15 CASSPSAGYTGELFF TGTGCCAGCTCACCAAGTGCGGGATACACCGGGGAGCTGTTTTTT
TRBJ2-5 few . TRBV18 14 CASSLARAQETQYF TGTGCCAGCTCACTAGCGAGGGCCCAAGAGACCCAGTACTTC
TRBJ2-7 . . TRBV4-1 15 CASSQVQDGRDEQYF TGCGCCAGCAGCCAAGTCCAGGACGGACGGGACGAGCAGTACTTC
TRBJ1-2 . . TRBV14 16 CASSQGLRMPNYGYTF TGTGCCAGCAGCCAAGGCCTACGTATGCCCAACTATGGCTACACCTTC
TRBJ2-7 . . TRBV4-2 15 CASSQEGPSSYEQYF TGTGCCAGCAGCCAAGAGGGACCTAGCTCCTACGAGCAGTACTTC
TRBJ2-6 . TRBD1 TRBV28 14 CASSLTPDRGVLTF TGTGCCAGCAGTTTAACCCCGGACAGGGGGGTCCTGACTTTC
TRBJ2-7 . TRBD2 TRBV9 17 CASSVGLAGDVHYEQYF TGTGCCAGCAGCGTAGGACTAGCGGGGGACGTCCATTACGAGCAGTACTTC